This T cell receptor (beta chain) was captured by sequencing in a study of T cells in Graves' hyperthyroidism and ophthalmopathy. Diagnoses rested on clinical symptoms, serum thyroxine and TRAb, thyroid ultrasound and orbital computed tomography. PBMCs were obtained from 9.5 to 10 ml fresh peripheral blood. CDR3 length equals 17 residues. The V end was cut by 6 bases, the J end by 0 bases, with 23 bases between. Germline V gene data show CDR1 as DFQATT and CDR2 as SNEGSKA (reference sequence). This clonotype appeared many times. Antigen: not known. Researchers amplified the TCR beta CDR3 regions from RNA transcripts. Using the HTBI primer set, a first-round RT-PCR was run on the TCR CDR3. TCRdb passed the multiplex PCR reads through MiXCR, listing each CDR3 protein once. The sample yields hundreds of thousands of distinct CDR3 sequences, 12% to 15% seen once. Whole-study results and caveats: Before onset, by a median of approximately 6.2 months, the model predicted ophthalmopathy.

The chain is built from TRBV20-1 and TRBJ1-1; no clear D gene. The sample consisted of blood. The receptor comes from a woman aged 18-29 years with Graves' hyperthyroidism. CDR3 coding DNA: TGCAGTGCCCTAGGACGAGACCTGGTTCTCATGAACACTGAAGCTTTCTTT. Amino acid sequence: CSALGRDLVLMNTEAFF.